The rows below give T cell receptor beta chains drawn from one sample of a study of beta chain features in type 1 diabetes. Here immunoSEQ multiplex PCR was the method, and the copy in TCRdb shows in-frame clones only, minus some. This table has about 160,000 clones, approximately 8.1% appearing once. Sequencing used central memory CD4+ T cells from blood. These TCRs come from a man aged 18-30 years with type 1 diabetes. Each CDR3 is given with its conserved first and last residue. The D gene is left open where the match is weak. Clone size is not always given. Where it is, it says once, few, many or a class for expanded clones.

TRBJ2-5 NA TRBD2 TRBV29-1 TGCACCGCTAGCGGGGCTGAAGAGACCCAGTACTTC CTASGAEETQYF
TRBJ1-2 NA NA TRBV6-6 TGTGCCAGCAGCGAGGGCTTCTATGGCTACACCTTC CASSEGFYGYTF
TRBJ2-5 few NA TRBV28 TGTGCCAGCAGTTTACAGGGTCTAGAGACCCAGTACTTC CASSLQGLETQYF
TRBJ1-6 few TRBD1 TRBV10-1 TGCGCCAGCAGCGGGACAGGTCCTCTCGGTTCACCCCTCCACTTT CASSGTGPLGSPLHF
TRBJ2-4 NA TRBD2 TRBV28 TGTGCCAGCAGGACTAGCGGGAGGCACATTCAGTACTTC CASRTSGRHIQYF
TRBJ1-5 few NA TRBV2 TGTGCCAGCAGCCCGGGGTCTCCGAGGATCAATCAGCCCCAGCATTTT CASSPGSPRINQPQHF
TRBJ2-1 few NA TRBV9 TGTGCCAGCAGCGTAGCTAACAATGAGCAGTTCTTC CASSVANNEQFF
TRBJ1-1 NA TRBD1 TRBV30 TGTGCCTGGTCCCGGGACAGGTTTGAAGCTTTCTTT CAWSRDRFEAFF
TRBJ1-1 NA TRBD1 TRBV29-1 TGCAGCGTAGGAAACAGGGGGGGAAGCACTGAAGCTTTCTTT CSVGNRGGSTEAFF
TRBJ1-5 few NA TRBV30 TGTGCCTGGAGTTTGACAGGAACCAATCAGCCCCAGCATTTT CAWSLTGTNQPQHF
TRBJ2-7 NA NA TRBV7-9 TGTGCCAGCAGCCGAGACAGCAGCTCCTACGAGCAGTACTTC CASSRDSSSYEQYF
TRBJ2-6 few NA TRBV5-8 TGTGCCAGCAGCCCCTACTCTGGGGCCAACGTCCTGACTTTC CASSPYSGANVLTF
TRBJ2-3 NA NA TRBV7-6 TGTGCCAGCAGCTCCACGGCCCTTAGCGCAGATACGCAGTATTTT CASSSTALSADTQYF
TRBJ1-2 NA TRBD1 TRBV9 TGTGCCAGCAGCGCGGACGATGGGGACAGGGTTTGGGGCTACACCTTC CASSADDGDRVWGYTF
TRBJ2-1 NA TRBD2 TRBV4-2 TGTGCCAGCAGCCCCGTCTCTAAGCGGGACTTGGGCGAGCAGTTCTTC CASSPVSKRDLGEQFF
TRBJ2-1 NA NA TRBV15 TGTGCCACCAGCAGAGATTCGGCGCGGGAGTTCTTC CATSRDSAREFF
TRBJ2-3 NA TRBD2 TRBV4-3 TGCGCCAGCAGCCAAGGAGCGGGGGGGCCGTACAGCACAGATACGCAGTATTTT CASSQGAGGPYSTDTQYF
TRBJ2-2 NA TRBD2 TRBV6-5 TGTGCCAGCCTACGGGGGGTCGTTGGGACCGGGGAGCTGTTTTTT CASLRGVVGTGELFF
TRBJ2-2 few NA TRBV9 TGTGCCAGCAGCGTAGCGGGAGCGATAAACACCGGGGAGCTGTTTTTT CASSVAGAINTGELFF
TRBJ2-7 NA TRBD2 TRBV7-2 TGTGCCAGCAGCTCCGGACTAGCGCCCCACGAGCAGTACTTC CASSSGLAPHEQYF
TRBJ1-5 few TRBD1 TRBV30 TGTGCCTGGAGAACTCAGGGGGCCAAGGATCAGCCCCAGCATTTT CAWRTQGAKDQPQHF
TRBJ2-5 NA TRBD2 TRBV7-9 TGTGCCAGCAGCTTGGGACTAGCGGGGGAGACCCAGTACTTC CASSLGLAGETQYF
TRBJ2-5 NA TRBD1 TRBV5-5 TGTGCCAGCCTCGTGCGGTTGGACAGGGGGCAAGAGACCCAGTACTTC CASLVRLDRGQETQYF
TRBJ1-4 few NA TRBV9 TGTGCCAGCAGCCCCACAGGGACAACTAATGAAAAACTGTTTTTT CASSPTGTTNEKLFF
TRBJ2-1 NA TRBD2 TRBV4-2 TGTGCCAGCAGCCGAACCCGGGGGGAACTTGGACAGTTCTTC CASSRTRGELGQFF
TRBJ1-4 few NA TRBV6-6 TGTGCCAGCAGTTCACGACAGAATCTTAATGAAAAACTGTTTTTT CASSSRQNLNEKLFF
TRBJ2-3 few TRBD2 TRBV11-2 TGTGCCAGCAGCTTAGATCACGGGGGGGGCTTCGGTACGCAGTATTTT CASSLDHGGGFGTQYF
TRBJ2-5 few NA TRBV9 TGTGCCAGCAGCGTAGGCGCCAGCGCTACCCAAGAGACCCAGTACTTC CASSVGASATQETQYF
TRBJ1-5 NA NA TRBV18 TGTGCCAGCTCACCCACTTACAATCAGCCCCAGCATTTT CASSPTYNQPQHF
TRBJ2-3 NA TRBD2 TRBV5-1 TGCGCCAGCAGCTTGGCCGCGGGAGGGCCTTCAGATACGCAGTATTTT CASSLAAGGPSDTQYF
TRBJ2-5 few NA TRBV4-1 TGCGCCAGCAGCCATCCTCGGGAGACCCAGTACTTC CASSHPRETQYF
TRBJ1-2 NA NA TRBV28 TGTGCCAGCAGCCAAAAATTCAGGGATGGCTACACCTTC CASSQKFRDGYTF
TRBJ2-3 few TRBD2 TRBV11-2 TGTGCCAGCAGCTCCGTCATCCGACTAGCGGGGAGTTCAACAGATACGCAGTATTTT CASSSVIRLAGSSTDTQYF
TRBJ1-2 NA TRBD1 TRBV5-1 TGCGCCAGCAGCCTGTCAGGGGGCGCAGCTAGTGGCTACACCTTC CASSLSGGAASGYTF
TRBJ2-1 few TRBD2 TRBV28 TGTGCCAGCAGTTATTACCGACTAGCGCAACACAATGAGCAGTTCTTC CASSYYRLAQHNEQFF
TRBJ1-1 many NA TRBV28 TGTGCCAGCAGTTCACCACCAGGGGCGTCGGGGAACACTGAAGCTTTCTTT CASSSPPGASGNTEAFF